This T cell receptor (beta chain) was captured in a study of shared clonotypes between healthy human individuals. The protocol was immunoSEQ multiplex PCR, while the TCRdb copy is restricted to in-frame clones and leaves out a portion. This sample has about 2.4 million clones, with 93% found just once. Germline loops: CDR1 MDHEN, CDR2 SYDVKM. CDR3 length equals 13 residues. Trimming took 8 bases from V and 1 from J, leaving 11 bases between them. The rearrangement links TRBV28 to TRBJ1-1; D is unclear. The specimen was naive CD4+ T cells from PBMCs. The subset here: CD45RA+ positively selected. This sequence was found in a man between 18 and 35 years old in good health. Some clones in this sample may be carry-over from other donors' samples. CDR3 nucleotides: TGTGCCAGCCTTTGGGCGGCGAACACTGAAGCTTTCTTT. Translating gives CASLWAANTEAFF.